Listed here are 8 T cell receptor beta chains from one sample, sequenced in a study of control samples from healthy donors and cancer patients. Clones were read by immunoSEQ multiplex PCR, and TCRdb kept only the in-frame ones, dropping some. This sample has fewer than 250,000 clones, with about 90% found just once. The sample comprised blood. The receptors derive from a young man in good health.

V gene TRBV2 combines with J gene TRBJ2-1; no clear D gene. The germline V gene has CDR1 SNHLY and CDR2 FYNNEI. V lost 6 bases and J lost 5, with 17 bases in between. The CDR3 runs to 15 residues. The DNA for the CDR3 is TGTGCCAGCAGCACCCTGCCGATCGTTAACAATGAGCAGTTCTTC. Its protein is CASSTLPIVNNEQFF.

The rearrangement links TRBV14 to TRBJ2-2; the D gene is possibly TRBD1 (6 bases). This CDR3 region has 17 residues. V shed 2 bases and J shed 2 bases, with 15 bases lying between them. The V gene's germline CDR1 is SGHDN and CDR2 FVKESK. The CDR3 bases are TGTGCCAGCAGCCAACGATCGGACAGAATAAACACCGGGGAGCTGTTTTTT. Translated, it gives CASSQRSDRINTGELFF.

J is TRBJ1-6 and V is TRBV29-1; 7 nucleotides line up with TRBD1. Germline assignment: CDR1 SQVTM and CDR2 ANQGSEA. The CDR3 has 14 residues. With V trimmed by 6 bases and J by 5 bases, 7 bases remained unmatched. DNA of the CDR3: TGCAGCGTCCGACAGGGACCAAATAATTCACCCCTCCACTTT. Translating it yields CSVRQGPNNSPLHF.

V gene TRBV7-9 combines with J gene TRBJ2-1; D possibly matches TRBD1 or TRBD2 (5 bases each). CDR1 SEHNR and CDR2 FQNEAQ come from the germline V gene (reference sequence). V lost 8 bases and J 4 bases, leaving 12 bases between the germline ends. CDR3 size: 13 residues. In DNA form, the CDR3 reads TGTGCCAGCCCGGGGCTCCAATACAATGAGCAGTTCTTC. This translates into CASPGLQYNEQFF.

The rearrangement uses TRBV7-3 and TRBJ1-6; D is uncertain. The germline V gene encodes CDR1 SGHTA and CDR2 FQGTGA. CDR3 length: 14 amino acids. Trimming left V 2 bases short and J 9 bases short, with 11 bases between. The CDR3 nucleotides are TGTGCCAGCAGCTTAGGGTCCGTGGGTTCACCCCTCCACTTT. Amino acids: CASSLGSVGSPLHF.

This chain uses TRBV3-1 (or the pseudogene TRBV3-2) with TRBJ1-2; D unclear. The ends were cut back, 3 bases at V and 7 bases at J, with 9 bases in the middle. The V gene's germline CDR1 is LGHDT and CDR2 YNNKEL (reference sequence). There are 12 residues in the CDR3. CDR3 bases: TGTGCCAGCAGCCACTCCGAGGGTGGCTACACCTTC. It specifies CASSHSEGGYTF.

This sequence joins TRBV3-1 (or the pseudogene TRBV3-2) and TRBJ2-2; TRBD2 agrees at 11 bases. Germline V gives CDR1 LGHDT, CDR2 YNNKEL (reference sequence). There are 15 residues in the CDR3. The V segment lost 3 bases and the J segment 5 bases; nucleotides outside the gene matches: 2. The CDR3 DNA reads TGTGCCAGCAGCCATATAGCGGGGGGGACCGGGGAGCTGTTTTTT. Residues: CASSHIAGGTGELFF.

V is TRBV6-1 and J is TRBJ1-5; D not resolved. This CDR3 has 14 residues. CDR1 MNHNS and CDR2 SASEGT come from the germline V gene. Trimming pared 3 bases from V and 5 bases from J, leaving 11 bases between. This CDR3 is CASSDRRVYQPQHF. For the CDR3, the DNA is TGTGCCAGCAGTGATAGACGTGTCTATCAGCCCCAGCATTTT.